The 7 T cell receptor beta chains below come from one sample, sequenced in a study of blood T cell repertoires in COVID-19. Sequenced by immunoSEQ multiplex PCR; TCRdb stores in-frame clones only, minus some. Among 65,000 to 80,000 clones listed, roughly 85% were seen once. Material for sequencing was peripheral blood. The receptors stem from a man aged 25 to 40 with acute or convalescent COVID-19.

This clone has just one count. This specimen includes other DNA sequences encoding the same CDR3. The chain carries TRBV5-1 and TRBJ1-1; D is ambiguous. Germline values: CDR1 SGHRS, CDR2 YFSETQ. V was shortened by 0 bases and J by 1 base, with 7 bases between the two germline ends. This CDR3 region has 14 residues. CDR3 bases: TGCGCCAGCAGCTTGGTACCAGGGAACACTGAAGCTTTCTTT. Translation gives CASSLVPGNTEAFF.

The V call is TRBV18, the J call TRBJ1-5, with D hard to call. The V gene's germline CDR1 is KGHSH and CDR2 LQKENI. This CDR3 contains 13 residues. V lost 1 base and J 9 bases, leaving 10 bases between the germline ends. The CDR3, as DNA: TGTGCCAGCTCACCACGACTTCAAGGGCCCCAGCATTTT. It specifies CASSPRLQGPQHF.

The gene calls are TRBV9 and TRBJ2-3; TRBD2 agrees at 13 bases. The junction had 1 base not matched to a gene; V was cut back by 3 bases and J by 0 bases. Per germline, CDR1 SGDLS and CDR2 YYNGEE. The CDR3 is 16 amino acids. Written as DNA, the CDR3 is TGTGCCAGCAGCGGACTAGCGGGAGGTAGCACAGATACGCAGTATTTT. As protein: CASSGLAGGSTDTQYF.

The CDR3 sequence: CASSPQGGRQGVEQYV. CDR3 coding DNA: TGTGCCAGCAGCCCCCAAGGGGGTAGACAGGGGGTCGAGCAGTACGTC. V is TRBV5-6 and J is TRBJ2-7; TRBD1 agrees at 9 bases. Germline V gives CDR1 SGHDT, CDR2 YYEEEE. V trimming: 4 bases; J trimming: 6 bases; junction bases outside the gene matches: 14. The CDR3 has 16 amino acids.

The rearrangement links TRBV9 to TRBJ2-6, with D tentatively TRBD1 (6 bases). Germline V CDR1 and CDR2: SGDLS, YYNGEE. The CDR3 loop spans 17 amino acids. Trimming removed 0 bases at V and 2 bases at J, with 12 bases between. The CDR3 coding sequence is TGTGCCAGCAGCGTAGGTCCAGGGGAAACTGGGGCCAACGTCCTGACTTTC. As protein: CASSVGPGETGANVLTF.

The chain combines TRBV11-3 with TRBJ1-1; no clear D. The CDR3 contains 13 residues. Trimming removed 3 bases from V and 1 base from J, with 6 bases in between. CDR1 is SGHNT, CDR2 YENEEA, per germline. The CDR3 DNA is TGTGCCAGCAGCTTGGAGAGGAACACTGAAGCTTTCTTT. This sequence encodes CASSLERNTEAFF.

The V call is TRBV11-3, the J call TRBJ2-7; TRBD2 aligns across 9 bases. Germline trimming cut 1 base from V and 5 bases from J; bases unmatched to any gene: 3. CDR1 is SGHNT and CDR2 is YENEEA in the germline V gene. The CDR3 sequence is 14 residues long. The CDR3 nucleotides are TGTGCCAGCAGCTTAGTTAGCGGGAGCGACGAGCAGTACTTC. Protein product: CASSLVSGSDEQYF.